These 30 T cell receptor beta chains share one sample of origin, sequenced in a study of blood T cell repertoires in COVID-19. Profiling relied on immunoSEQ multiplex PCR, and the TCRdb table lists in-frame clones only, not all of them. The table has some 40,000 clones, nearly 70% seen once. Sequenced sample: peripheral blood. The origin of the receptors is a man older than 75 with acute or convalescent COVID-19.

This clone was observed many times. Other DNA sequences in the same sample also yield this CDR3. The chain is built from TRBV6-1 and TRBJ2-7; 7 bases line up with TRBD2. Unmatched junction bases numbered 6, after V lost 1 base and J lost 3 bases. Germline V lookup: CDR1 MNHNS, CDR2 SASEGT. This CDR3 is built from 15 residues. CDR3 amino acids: CASSEDGGGIYEQYF. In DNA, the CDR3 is TGTGCCAGCAGTGAAGATGGGGGGGGGATCTACGAGCAGTACTTC.

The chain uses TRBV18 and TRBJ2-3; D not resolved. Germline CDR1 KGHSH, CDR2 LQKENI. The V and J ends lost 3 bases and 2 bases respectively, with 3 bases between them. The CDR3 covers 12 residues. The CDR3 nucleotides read TGTGCCAGCTCACCTAACACAGATACGCAGTATTTT. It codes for CASSPNTDTQYF.

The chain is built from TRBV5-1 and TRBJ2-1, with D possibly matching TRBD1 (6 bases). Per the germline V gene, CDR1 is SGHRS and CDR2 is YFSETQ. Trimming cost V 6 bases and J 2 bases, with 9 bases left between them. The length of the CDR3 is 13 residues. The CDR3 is CASNPGAYNEQFF. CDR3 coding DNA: TGCGCCAGCAACCCAGGGGCCTACAATGAGCAGTTCTTC.

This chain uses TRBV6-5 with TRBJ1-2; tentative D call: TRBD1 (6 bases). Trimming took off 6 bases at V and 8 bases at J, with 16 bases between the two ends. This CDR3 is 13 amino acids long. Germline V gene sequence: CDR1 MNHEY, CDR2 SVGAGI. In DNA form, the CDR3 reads TGTGCCAGCAGCAGAACAGGGTCCCGAGGCTACACCTTC. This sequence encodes CASSRTGSRGYTF.

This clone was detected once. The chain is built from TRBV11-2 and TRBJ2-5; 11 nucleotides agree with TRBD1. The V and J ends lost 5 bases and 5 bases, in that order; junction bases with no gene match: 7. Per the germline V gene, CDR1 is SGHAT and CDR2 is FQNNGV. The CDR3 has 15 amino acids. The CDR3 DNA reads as TGTGCCAGCAGCACCCGGACAGGGGGCGCTGAGACCCAGTACTTC. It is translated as CASSTRTGGAETQYF.

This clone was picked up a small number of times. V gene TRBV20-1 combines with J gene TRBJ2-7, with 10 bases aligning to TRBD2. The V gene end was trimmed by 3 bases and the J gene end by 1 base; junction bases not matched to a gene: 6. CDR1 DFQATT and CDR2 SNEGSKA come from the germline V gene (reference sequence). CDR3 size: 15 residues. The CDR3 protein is CSASLTSGTSYEQYF. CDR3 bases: TGCAGTGCTAGTCTTACTAGCGGGACGTCCTACGAGCAGTACTTC.

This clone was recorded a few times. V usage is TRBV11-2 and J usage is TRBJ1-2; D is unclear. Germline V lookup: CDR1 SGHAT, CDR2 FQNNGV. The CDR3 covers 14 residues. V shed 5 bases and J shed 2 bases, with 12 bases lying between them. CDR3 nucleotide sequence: TGTGCCAGCAGCCCCGGCGGCCAAAACTATGGCTACACCTTC. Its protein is CASSPGGQNYGYTF.

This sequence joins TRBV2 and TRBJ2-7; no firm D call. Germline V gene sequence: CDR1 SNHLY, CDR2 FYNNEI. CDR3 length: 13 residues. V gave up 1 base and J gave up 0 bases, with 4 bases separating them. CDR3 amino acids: CASSEVSSYEQYF. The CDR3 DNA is TGTGCCAGCAGTGAAGTTAGCTCCTACGAGCAGTACTTC.

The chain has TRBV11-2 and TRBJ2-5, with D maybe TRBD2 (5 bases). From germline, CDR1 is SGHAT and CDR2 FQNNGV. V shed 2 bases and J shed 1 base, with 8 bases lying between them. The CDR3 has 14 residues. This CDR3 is CASSLSGLQETQYF. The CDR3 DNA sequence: TGTGCCAGCAGCTTAAGCGGCCTCCAAGAGACCCAGTACTTC.

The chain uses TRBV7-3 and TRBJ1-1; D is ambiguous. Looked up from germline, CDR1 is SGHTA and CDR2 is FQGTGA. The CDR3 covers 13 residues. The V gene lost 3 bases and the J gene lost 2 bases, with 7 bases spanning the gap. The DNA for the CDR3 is TGTGCCAGCAGCTTGGCGGAAAACACTGAAGCTTTCTTT. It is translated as CASSLAENTEAFF.

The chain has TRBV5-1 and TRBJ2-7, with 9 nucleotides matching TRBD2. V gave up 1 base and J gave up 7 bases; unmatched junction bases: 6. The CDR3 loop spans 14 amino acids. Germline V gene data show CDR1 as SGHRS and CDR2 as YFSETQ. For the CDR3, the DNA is TGCGCCAGCAGCTTGCAAGGCGGGGGGGCAGAGCAGTACTTC. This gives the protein CASSLQGGGAEQYF.

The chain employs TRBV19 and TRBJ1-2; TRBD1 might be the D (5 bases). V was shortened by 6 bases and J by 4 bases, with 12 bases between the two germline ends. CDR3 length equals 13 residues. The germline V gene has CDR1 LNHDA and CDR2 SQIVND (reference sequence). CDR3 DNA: TGTGCCAGTAGCACGACAGCCACCTATGGCTACACCTTC. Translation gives CASSTTATYGYTF.

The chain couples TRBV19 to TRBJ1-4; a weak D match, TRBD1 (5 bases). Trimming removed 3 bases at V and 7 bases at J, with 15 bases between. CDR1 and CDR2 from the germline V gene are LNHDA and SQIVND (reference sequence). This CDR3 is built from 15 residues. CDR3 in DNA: TGTGCCAGTAGTATTCGTGGCGGGGCGAGTGAAAAACTGTTTTTT. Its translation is CASSIRGGASEKLFF.

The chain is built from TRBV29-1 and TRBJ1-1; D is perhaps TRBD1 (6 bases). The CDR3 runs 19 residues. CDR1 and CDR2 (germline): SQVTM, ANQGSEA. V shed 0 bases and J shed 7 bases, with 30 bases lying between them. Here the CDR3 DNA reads TGCAGCGTTGAAGATCCACGGGGGGCAGGGTCGTCCATTTGGGGTGAAGCTTTCTTT. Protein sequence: CSVEDPRGAGSSIWGEAFF.

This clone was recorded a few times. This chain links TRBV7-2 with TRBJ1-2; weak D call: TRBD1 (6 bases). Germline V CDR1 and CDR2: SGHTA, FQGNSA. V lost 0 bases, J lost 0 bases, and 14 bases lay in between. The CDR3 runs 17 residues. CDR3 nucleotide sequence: TGTGCCAGCAGCTTAGCCCCCGAGGACAGAGCTAACTATGGCTACACCTTC. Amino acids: CASSLAPEDRANYGYTF. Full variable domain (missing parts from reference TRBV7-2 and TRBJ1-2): GAGVSQSPSNKVTEKGKDVELRCDPISGHTALYWYRQSLGQGLEFLIYFQGNSAPDKSGLPSDRFSAERTGGSVSTLTIQRTQQEDSAVYLCASSLAPEDRANYGYTFGSGTRLTVV.

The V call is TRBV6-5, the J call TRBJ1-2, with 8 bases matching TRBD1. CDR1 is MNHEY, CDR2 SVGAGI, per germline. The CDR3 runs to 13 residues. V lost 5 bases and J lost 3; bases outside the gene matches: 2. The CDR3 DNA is TGTGCCAGCAGTACAGGGGGGGACTATGGCTACACCTTC. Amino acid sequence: CASSTGGDYGYTF.

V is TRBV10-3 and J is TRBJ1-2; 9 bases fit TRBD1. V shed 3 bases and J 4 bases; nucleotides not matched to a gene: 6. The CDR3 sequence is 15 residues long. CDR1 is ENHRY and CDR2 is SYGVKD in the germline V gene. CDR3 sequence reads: CAISDRGQGIYGYTF. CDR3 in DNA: TGTGCCATCAGTGATAGAGGACAGGGGATCTATGGCTACACCTTC.

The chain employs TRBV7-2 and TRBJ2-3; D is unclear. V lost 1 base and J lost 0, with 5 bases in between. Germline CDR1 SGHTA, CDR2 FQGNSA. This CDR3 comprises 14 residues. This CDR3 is CASSLVRSTDTQYF. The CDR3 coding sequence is TGTGCCAGCAGCTTAGTCAGAAGCACAGATACGCAGTATTTT.

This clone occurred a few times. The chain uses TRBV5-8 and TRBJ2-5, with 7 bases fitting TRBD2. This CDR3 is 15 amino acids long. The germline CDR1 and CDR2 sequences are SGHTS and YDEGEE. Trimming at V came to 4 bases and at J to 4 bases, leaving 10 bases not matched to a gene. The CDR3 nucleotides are TGTGCCAGCAGCGGCCGGGGGGAGGGTCGAGAGACCCAGTACTTC. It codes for CASSGRGEGRETQYF.

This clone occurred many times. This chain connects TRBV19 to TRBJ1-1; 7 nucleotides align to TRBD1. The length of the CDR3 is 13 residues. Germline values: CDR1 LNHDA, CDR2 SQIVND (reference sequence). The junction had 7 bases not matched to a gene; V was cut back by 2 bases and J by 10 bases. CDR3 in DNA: TGTGCCAGTAGTATAATTTCCCGACAGGGAGCTTTCTTT. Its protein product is CASSIISRQGAFF.

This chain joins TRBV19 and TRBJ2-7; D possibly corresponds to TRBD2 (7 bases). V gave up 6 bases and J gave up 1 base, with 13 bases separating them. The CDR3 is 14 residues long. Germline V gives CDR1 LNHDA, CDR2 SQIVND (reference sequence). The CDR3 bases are TGTGCCAGTAGACAGGGAGGGGGATCCTACGAGCAGTACTTC. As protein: CASRQGGGSYEQYF.

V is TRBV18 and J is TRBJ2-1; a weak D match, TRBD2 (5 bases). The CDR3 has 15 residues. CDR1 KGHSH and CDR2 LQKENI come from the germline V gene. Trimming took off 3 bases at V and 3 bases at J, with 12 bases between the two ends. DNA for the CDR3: TGTGCCAGCTCACCCGGGTCCGGGATCTACAATGAGCAGTTCTTC. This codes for CASSPGSGIYNEQFF.

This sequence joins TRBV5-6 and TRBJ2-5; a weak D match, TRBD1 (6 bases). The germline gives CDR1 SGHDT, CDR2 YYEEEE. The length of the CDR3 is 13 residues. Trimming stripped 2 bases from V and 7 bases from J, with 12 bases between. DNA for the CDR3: TGTGCCAGCAGCTTCGACAGGCTCGGGACCCAGTACTTC. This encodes CASSFDRLGTQYF.

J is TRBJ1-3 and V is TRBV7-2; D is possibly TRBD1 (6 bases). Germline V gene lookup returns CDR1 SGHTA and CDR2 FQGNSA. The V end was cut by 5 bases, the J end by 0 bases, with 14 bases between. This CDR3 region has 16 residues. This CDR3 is CASSGQGTSSGNTIYF. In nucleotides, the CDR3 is TGTGCCAGCAGCGGACAAGGGACAAGCTCTGGAAACACCATATATTTT.

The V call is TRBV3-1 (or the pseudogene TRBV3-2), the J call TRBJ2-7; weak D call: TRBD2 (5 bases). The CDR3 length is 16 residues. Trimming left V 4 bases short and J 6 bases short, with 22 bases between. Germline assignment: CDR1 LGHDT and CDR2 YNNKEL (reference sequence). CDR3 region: CASSRSRTPHSAEQYF. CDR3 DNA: TGTGCCAGCAGCCGCAGCCGGACTCCCCACAGCGCCGAGCAGTACTTC.

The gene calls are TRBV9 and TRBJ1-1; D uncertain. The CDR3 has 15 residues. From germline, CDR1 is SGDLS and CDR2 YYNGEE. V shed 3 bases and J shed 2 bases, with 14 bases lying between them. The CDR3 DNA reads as TGTGCCAGCAGCGCCCTAACGTCCCCAAACACTGAAGCTTTCTTT. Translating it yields CASSALTSPNTEAFF.

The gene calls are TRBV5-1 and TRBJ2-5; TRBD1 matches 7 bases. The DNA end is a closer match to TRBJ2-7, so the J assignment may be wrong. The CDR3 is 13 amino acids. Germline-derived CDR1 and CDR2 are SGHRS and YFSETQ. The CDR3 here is CASTFEGAIEQYF. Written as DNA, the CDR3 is TGCGCCAGCACCTTTGAGGGGGCGATCGAGCAGTACTTC.

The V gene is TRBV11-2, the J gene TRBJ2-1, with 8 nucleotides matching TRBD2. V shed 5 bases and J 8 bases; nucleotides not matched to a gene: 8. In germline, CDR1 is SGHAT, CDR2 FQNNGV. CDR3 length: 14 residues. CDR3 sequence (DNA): TGTGCCAGCAGCCTCCCAAGCGGGGGTGATGAGCAGTTCTTC. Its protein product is CASSLPSGGDEQFF.

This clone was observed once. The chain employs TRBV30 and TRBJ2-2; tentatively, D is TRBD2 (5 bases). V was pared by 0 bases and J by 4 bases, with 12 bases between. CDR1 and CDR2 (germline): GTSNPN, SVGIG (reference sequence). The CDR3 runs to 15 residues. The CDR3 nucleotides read TGTGCCTGGAGTGTAAGACCGGGATTCACCGGGGAGCTGTTTTTT. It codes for CAWSVRPGFTGELFF.

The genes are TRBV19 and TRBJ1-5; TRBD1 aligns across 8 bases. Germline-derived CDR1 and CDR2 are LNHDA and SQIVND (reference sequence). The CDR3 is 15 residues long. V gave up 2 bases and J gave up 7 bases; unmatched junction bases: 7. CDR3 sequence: CASSIRRTGSQPQHF. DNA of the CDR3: TGTGCCAGTAGTATAAGGCGGACAGGGTCACAGCCCCAGCATTTT. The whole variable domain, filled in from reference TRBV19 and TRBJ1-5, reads DGGITQSPKYLFRKEGQNVTLSCEQNLNHDAMYWYRQDPGQGLRLIYYSQIVNDFQKGDIAEGYSVSREKKESFPLTVTSAQKNPTAFYLCASSIRRTGSQPQHFGDGTRLSIL.